The 4 T cell receptor beta chains below all came from one sample that was sequenced in a study of T-cell reconstitution after alpha-beta-depleted transplantation in children. Using unique molecular identifiers, the investigators prepared the TCRbeta library. TCRdb re-analysed the PCR reads in MiXCR, keeping a single row per CDR3 protein. The sample includes about 77,000 distinct CDR3 sequences, 18% seen only once; the top ten take approximately 55%. The sample consisted of PBMCs, mostly from graft donor cells, taken 360 days after TCRalphabeta/CD19-depleted stem cell transplant. The source is a male patient between 2 and 10 years old who had a stem cell transplant for acute lymphoblastic leukemia, so the T cells may come from the graft donor.

The rearrangement links TRBV29-1 to TRBJ2-7; D may be TRBD1 (6 bases). The CDR3 runs to 14 residues. V lost 6 bases and J 4 bases, leaving 19 bases between the germline ends. The germline V gene encodes CDR1 SQVTM and CDR2 ANQGSEA. CDR3: CSVQKPGHGYEQYF. Here the CDR3 DNA reads TGCAGCGTGCAAAAACCGGGACACGGATACGAGCAGTACTTC.

This chain joins TRBV7-8 and TRBJ2-1, with TRBD2 matching 9 bases. CDR3 length: 16 amino acids. Trimming removed 5 bases from V and 4 bases from J; junction bases left unmatched: 9. Germline lookup yields CDR1 SGHVS and CDR2 FQNEAQ. CDR3 protein: CASSPNSGRGYNEQFF. The CDR3 DNA reads TGTGCCAGCAGCCCGAATAGCGGGAGAGGTTACAATGAGCAGTTCTTC.

J is TRBJ2-7 and V is TRBV10-3; possibly TRBD1 for D (5 bases). The CDR3 has 11 amino acids. Germline loops: CDR1 ENHRY, CDR2 SYGVKD. Deletions cut 4 bases from V and 5 bases from J, with 6 bases between. The CDR3 nucleotides read TGTGCCATCAGTGGGACAAACGAGCAGTACTTC. Its protein is CAISGTNEQYF.

This chain connects TRBV27 to TRBJ2-1, with 13 bases fitting TRBD2. V shed 6 bases and J 6 bases; nucleotides not matched to a gene: 17. The CDR3 spans 19 residues. The germline V gene encodes CDR1 MNHEY and CDR2 SMNVEV (reference sequence). The CDR3 nucleotides are TGTGCCAGCAGCCCGGGTAGGACTAGCGGGAGAGGGGGTATCAATGAGCAGTTCTTC. Protein sequence: CASSPGRTSGRGGINEQFF.